Listed below are T cell receptor beta chains from one sample, sequenced in a study of blood T cells in healthy people across ages. From the 5' RACE reads, TCRdb called clonotypes with MiXCR, one entry per CDR3 protein. The sample records hundreds of thousands of distinct CDR3 sequences, under 70% being singletons. The sequenced sample was blood. Receptor source: a man between 60 and 70 years old in good health. Both conserved end residues are part of each CDR3. Each record gives: V gene, D gene, J gene, clone size, CDR3 protein, CDR3 DNA. A D gene is named only where the DNA matches it firmly. Clone sizes are given selectively: once, few, many, or a class where the clone is expanded.

V gene: TRBV7-9; D gene: TRBD1; J gene: TRBJ2-4; clone size: few; CDR3 protein: CASSPRDRGIQYF; CDR3 DNA: TGTGCCAGCAGCCCTCGGGACAGGGGCATTCAGTACTTC
V gene: TRBV12-3/TRBV12-4; D gene: -; J gene: TRBJ1-6; clone size: -; CDR3 protein: CASTQDGPSPLHF; CDR3 DNA: TGTGCCAGCACCCAGGACGGTCCGAGCCCCCTCCACTTT
V gene: TRBV11-2; D gene: -; J gene: TRBJ1-1; clone size: -; CDR3 protein: CASTISTGGNTEAFF; CDR3 DNA: TGTGCCAGCACCATTAGCACAGGAGGGAACACTGAAGCTTTCTTT
V gene: TRBV11-2; D gene: -; J gene: TRBJ2-5; clone size: -; CDR3 protein: CASRPRGERQETQYF; CDR3 DNA: TGTGCCAGCAGGCCTCGGGGAGAACGCCAAGAGACCCAGTACTTC
V gene: TRBV4-2; D gene: TRBD1; J gene: TRBJ2-7; clone size: once; CDR3 protein: CASSQWVRQGGTYEQYF; CDR3 DNA: TGTGCCAGCAGCCAATGGGTCCGACAGGGGGGGACCTACGAGCAGTACTTC
V gene: TRBV11-2; D gene: TRBD2; J gene: TRBJ2-5; clone size: few; CDR3 protein: CASSLGASGQGETQYF; CDR3 DNA: TGTGCCAGCAGCCTAGGGGCTAGCGGCCAGGGAGAGACCCAGTACTTC
V gene: TRBV4-1; D gene: -; J gene: TRBJ1-2; clone size: -; CDR3 protein: CASSQDGGWRGYTF; CDR3 DNA: TGCGCCAGCAGCCAAGACGGGGGTTGGCGGGGCTACACCTTC
V gene: TRBV20-1; D gene: -; J gene: TRBJ2-1; clone size: -; CDR3 protein: CSAALEWNEQFF; CDR3 DNA: TGCAGTGCGGCCCTAGAATGGAATGAGCAGTTCTTC
V gene: TRBV2; D gene: TRBD1; J gene: TRBJ2-7; clone size: -; CDR3 protein: CASSEQGDRSYEQYF; CDR3 DNA: TGTGCCAGCAGCGAACAGGGGGACAGATCCTACGAGCAGTACTTC
V gene: TRBV3-1; D gene: TRBD2; J gene: TRBJ2-7; clone size: -; CDR3 protein: CASSHSGLATHEQYF; CDR3 DNA: TGTGCCAGCAGCCATTCAGGACTAGCTACCCACGAGCAGTACTTC
V gene: TRBV12-3/TRBV12-4; D gene: TRBD2; J gene: TRBJ2-5; clone size: -; CDR3 protein: CASSQSAGGETQYF; CDR3 DNA: TGTGCCAGCAGCCAGTCAGCGGGGGGGGAGACCCAGTACTTC
V gene: TRBV27; D gene: TRBD1; J gene: TRBJ1-1; clone size: few; CDR3 protein: CASSPTGVNTEAFF; CDR3 DNA: TGTGCCAGCAGTCCGACAGGGGTGAACACTGAAGCTTTCTTT
V gene: TRBV6-5; D gene: -; J gene: TRBJ2-3; clone size: -; CDR3 protein: CASSYSTGPYLDTQYF; CDR3 DNA: TGTGCCAGCAGTTACTCGACAGGTCCATACCTAGATACGCAGTATTTT
V gene: TRBV29-1; D gene: -; J gene: TRBJ1-1; clone size: -; CDR3 protein: CSIALTTGLTEAFF; CDR3 DNA: TGCAGCATCGCGCTCACAACCGGCCTCACTGAAGCTTTCTTT
V gene: TRBV4-1; D gene: -; J gene: TRBJ2-6; clone size: -; CDR3 protein: CASSQEGYVSGANVLTF; CDR3 DNA: TGCGCCAGCAGCCAAGAGGGGTACGTCTCTGGGGCCAACGTCCTGACTTTC
V gene: TRBV29-1; D gene: TRBD1; J gene: TRBJ2-3; clone size: -; CDR3 protein: CSTGQGSDTQYF; CDR3 DNA: TGCAGCACTGGACAGGGGTCAGATACGCAGTATTTT
V gene: TRBV4-2; D gene: -; J gene: TRBJ2-1; clone size: few; CDR3 protein: CASSQDPRANEQFF; CDR3 DNA: TGTGCCAGCAGCCAAGATCCGCGCGCCAATGAGCAGTTCTTC
V gene: TRBV4-1; D gene: -; J gene: TRBJ1-1; clone size: -; CDR3 protein: CASSQDFGDTEAFF; CDR3 DNA: TGCGCCAGCAGCCAAGATTTTGGGGACACTGAAGCTTTCTTT
V gene: TRBV15; D gene: -; J gene: TRBJ2-7; clone size: -; CDR3 protein: CATSREAKGSYEQYF; CDR3 DNA: TGTGCCACCAGCAGAGAAGCAAAGGGCTCCTACGAGCAGTACTTC
V gene: TRBV6-1; D gene: -; J gene: TRBJ1-2; clone size: -; CDR3 protein: CASRAQDRSYGYTF; CDR3 DNA: TGTGCCAGCAGAGCCCAGGACAGATCCTATGGCTACACCTTC
V gene: TRBV6-6; D gene: -; J gene: TRBJ2-1; clone size: -; CDR3 protein: CASSPGLFKQFF; CDR3 DNA: TGTGCCAGCAGTCCGGGACTCTTTAAGCAGTTCTTC
V gene: TRBV27; D gene: TRBD1; J gene: TRBJ2-4; clone size: -; CDR3 protein: CASSLSGTGGYIQYF; CDR3 DNA: TGTGCCAGCAGTTTAAGTGGGACAGGGGGCTACATTCAGTACTTC
V gene: TRBV7-9; D gene: -; J gene: TRBJ2-6; clone size: -; CDR3 protein: CASSYPGDGANVLTF; CDR3 DNA: TGTGCCAGCAGTTATCCAGGGGACGGGGCCAACGTCCTGACTTTC
V gene: TRBV20-1; D gene: TRBD1; J gene: TRBJ2-7; clone size: few; CDR3 protein: CSARIGTGGIGEQYF; CDR3 DNA: TGCAGTGCTAGAATCGGGACAGGGGGCATAGGCGAGCAGTACTTC
V gene: TRBV12-5; D gene: -; J gene: TRBJ2-5; clone size: few; CDR3 protein: CASGIPHPGGPETQYF; CDR3 DNA: TGTGCTAGTGGAATACCTCATCCTGGGGGGCCAGAGACCCAGTACTTC
V gene: TRBV29-1; D gene: -; J gene: TRBJ2-5; clone size: few; CDR3 protein: CSVEAPFRGLQETQYF; CDR3 DNA: TGCAGCGTTGAAGCCCCGTTTCGCGGTTTGCAAGAGACCCAGTACTTC
V gene: TRBV20-1; D gene: -; J gene: TRBJ2-5; clone size: few; CDR3 protein: CSASSTSTETQYF; CDR3 DNA: TGCAGTGCTTCTTCGACTAGTACGGAGACCCAGTACTTC
V gene: TRBV7-2; D gene: TRBD1; J gene: TRBJ2-1; clone size: few; CDR3 protein: CASSLRGQEEQFF; CDR3 DNA: TGTGCCAGCAGCTTAAGGGGGCAAGAAGAGCAGTTCTTC
V gene: TRBV14; D gene: -; J gene: TRBJ1-2; clone size: -; CDR3 protein: CASSQEAGLLRGYTF; CDR3 DNA: TGTGCCAGCAGCCAAGAGGCGGGCCTACTGCGGGGCTACACCTTC
V gene: TRBV27; D gene: -; J gene: TRBJ1-4; clone size: -; CDR3 protein: CASTTFQPGHLEKLFF; CDR3 DNA: TGTGCCAGCACAACATTCCAACCGGGACACCTTGAAAAACTGTTTTTT
V gene: TRBV20-1; D gene: -; J gene: TRBJ2-1; clone size: -; CDR3 protein: CSAEGSYNEQFF; CDR3 DNA: TGCAGTGCTGAGGGATCCTACAATGAGCAGTTCTTC
V gene: TRBV10-1; D gene: -; J gene: TRBJ2-1; clone size: few; CDR3 protein: CASSPTGDSYNEQFF; CDR3 DNA: TGCGCCAGCAGTCCGACAGGAGACTCCTACAATGAGCAGTTCTTC
V gene: TRBV5-1; D gene: -; J gene: TRBJ2-7; clone size: few; CDR3 protein: CASSSPPTYEQYF; CDR3 DNA: TGCGCCAGCAGCTCGCCCCCAACTTACGAGCAGTACTTC
V gene: TRBV16; D gene: -; J gene: TRBJ1-1; clone size: -; CDR3 protein: CASSQHRRDTEAFF; CDR3 DNA: TGTGCCAGCAGCCAACACCGTAGGGACACTGAAGCTTTCTTT
V gene: TRBV9; D gene: TRBD1; J gene: TRBJ2-7; clone size: few; CDR3 protein: CASSVGGQGPREQYF; CDR3 DNA: TGTGCCAGCAGCGTAGGGGGACAGGGGCCCCGCGAGCAGTACTTC
V gene: TRBV6-5; D gene: -; J gene: TRBJ1-5; clone size: -; CDR3 protein: CASSRTTGPSNQPQHF; CDR3 DNA: TGTGCCAGCAGCCGAACGACAGGCCCGAGCAATCAGCCCCAGCATTTT
V gene: TRBV20-1; D gene: -; J gene: TRBJ2-5; clone size: few; CDR3 protein: CSASPWGHLQETQYF; CDR3 DNA: TGCAGTGCCAGCCCGTGGGGGCACCTCCAAGAGACCCAGTACTTC
V gene: TRBV7-9; D gene: TRBD2; J gene: TRBJ2-5; clone size: few; CDR3 protein: CASSLGVAGQETQYF; CDR3 DNA: TGTGCCAGCAGCCTGGGGGTAGCGGGGCAAGAGACCCAGTACTTC
V gene: TRBV6-1; D gene: -; J gene: TRBJ2-5; clone size: -; CDR3 protein: CASSALRGKETQYF; CDR3 DNA: TGTGCCAGCAGTGCCCTGAGGGGGAAGGAGACCCAGTACTTC
V gene: TRBV28; D gene: -; J gene: TRBJ2-2; clone size: -; CDR3 protein: CASQRGSTGELFF; CDR3 DNA: TGTGCCAGCCAGAGAGGTAGCACCGGGGAGCTGTTTTTT
V gene: TRBV25-1; D gene: -; J gene: TRBJ2-5; clone size: -; CDR3 protein: CASSEVTVQETQYF; CDR3 DNA: TGTGCCAGCAGTGAAGTCACAGTCCAAGAGACCCAGTACTTC
V gene: TRBV6-4; D gene: TRBD2; J gene: TRBJ2-3; clone size: few; CDR3 protein: CASSDGTSGGTDTQYF; CDR3 DNA: TGTGCCAGCAGTGACGGGACTAGCGGGGGCACAGATACGCAGTATTTT
V gene: TRBV6-5; D gene: -; J gene: TRBJ2-5; clone size: once; CDR3 protein: CASSYEGMGKETQYF; CDR3 DNA: TGTGCCAGCAGTTATGAGGGAATGGGCAAAGAGACCCAGTACTTC
V gene: TRBV7-2; D gene: TRBD1; J gene: TRBJ1-6; clone size: -; CDR3 protein: CASRQTGGYNSPLHF; CDR3 DNA: TGTGCCAGCAGACAGACAGGGGGCTATAATTCACCCCTCCACTTT
V gene: TRBV10-1; D gene: -; J gene: TRBJ1-1; clone size: -; CDR3 protein: CASSDGGSENTEAFF; CDR3 DNA: TGCGCCAGCAGTGACGGGGGCAGCGAGAACACTGAAGCTTTCTTT
V gene: TRBV7-9; D gene: TRBD1; J gene: TRBJ1-2; clone size: -; CDR3 protein: CASSLGTGGVSGYTF; CDR3 DNA: TGTGCCAGCAGCCTTGGGACAGGGGGCGTGAGTGGCTACACCTTC
V gene: TRBV12-3/TRBV12-4; D gene: -; J gene: TRBJ2-3; clone size: few; CDR3 protein: CASSRIRVGTDTQYF; CDR3 DNA: TGTGCCAGCAGTAGGATTAGGGTAGGGACAGATACGCAGTATTTT
V gene: TRBV5-1; D gene: TRBD2; J gene: TRBJ2-7; clone size: once; CDR3 protein: CASSPGLAGFSYEQYF; CDR3 DNA: TGCGCCAGCAGCCCAGGACTAGCGGGTTTCTCCTACGAGCAGTACTTC
V gene: TRBV20-1; D gene: -; J gene: TRBJ1-2; clone size: -; CDR3 protein: CSALRPDGPMGGYTF; CDR3 DNA: TGCAGTGCCCTCAGGCCGGACGGGCCTATGGGGGGCTACACCTTC
V gene: TRBV9; D gene: -; J gene: TRBJ1-6; clone size: -; CDR3 protein: CASSVGQGRPPLHF; CDR3 DNA: TGTGCCAGCAGCGTAGGCCAGGGGCGGCCACCCCTCCACTTT
V gene: TRBV10-1; D gene: -; J gene: TRBJ2-2; clone size: many; CDR3 protein: CASSHSITGELFF; CDR3 DNA: TGCGCCAGCAGCCACTCGATCACCGGGGAGCTGTTTTTT
V gene: TRBV10-3; D gene: -; J gene: TRBJ2-6; clone size: -; CDR3 protein: CAISGAGVSGANVLTF; CDR3 DNA: TGTGCCATATCTGGGGCAGGGGTCTCTGGGGCCAACGTCCTGACTTTC
V gene: TRBV5-1; D gene: TRBD1; J gene: TRBJ2-7; clone size: once; CDR3 protein: CASSLGGQGGTYEQYF; CDR3 DNA: TGCGCCAGCAGCTTGGGGGGACAGGGCGGAACCTACGAGCAGTACTTC
V gene: TRBV7-9; D gene: TRBD1; J gene: TRBJ2-1; clone size: -; CDR3 protein: CASSYGRTGNNEQFF; CDR3 DNA: TGTGCCAGCAGCTATGGGCGGACAGGCAACAATGAGCAGTTCTTC
V gene: TRBV10-3; D gene: -; J gene: TRBJ1-1; clone size: -; CDR3 protein: CAISQGQGNTEAFF; CDR3 DNA: TGTGCCATCAGCCAGGGGCAGGGGAACACTGAAGCTTTCTTT
V gene: TRBV29-1; D gene: TRBD2; J gene: TRBJ2-3; clone size: many; CDR3 protein: CSVGSRGGSTDTQYF; CDR3 DNA: TGCAGCGTTGGGAGTCGCGGGGGTAGCACAGATACGCAGTATTTT
V gene: TRBV18; D gene: -; J gene: TRBJ2-7; clone size: few; CDR3 protein: CASSPRQAYEQYF; CDR3 DNA: TGTGCCAGCTCACCACGACAGGCTTACGAGCAGTACTTC